A single sample is the source of the 18 T cell receptor beta chains below, sequenced in a study of molecular identifiers for immune sequencing clone quantification. One entry per CDR3 protein results from TCRdb running MiXCR on the PCR reads. The sample yields under 800,000 distinct CDR3 sequences, roughly 25% seen once. The sample was naive CD8+ T cells from blood, with Jurkat cell RNA spiked in. Subset meaning: FACS-sorted CD8+CD4-CCR7+CD45RA+ naive T cells. All receptors derive from a human donor in good health. Some libraries in this study had Jurkat cell RNA spiked in.

This clonotype has more than one count but fewer than ten. The chain recombines TRBV19 with TRBJ2-3; D is possibly TRBD2 (6 bases). CDR3 length: 16 residues. Between the trimmed V and J ends, which lost 2 bases and 5 bases, there was a span of 17 bases. Germline V CDR1 and CDR2: LNHDA, SQIVND (reference sequence). The CDR3 spells CASSIYGAGPGDTQYF. CDR3 in DNA: TGTGCCAGTAGTATATACGGCGCGGGGCCGGGAGATACGCAGTATTTT.

Ten or more counts support this clonotype. The chain's CDR3 is CASSGTEDLAKNIQYF. The CDR3 DNA reads TGTGCCAGTTCCGGGACGGAAGATCTAGCCAAAAACATTCAGTACTTC. The J gene is TRBJ2-4, the V gene TRBV7-2; either TRBD1 or TRBD2 may fit D (5 bases each). Germline V gives CDR1 SGHTA, CDR2 FQGNSA. Trimming removed 9 bases from V and 0 bases from J, with 18 bases in between. The CDR3 runs to 16 residues. The full variable domain, its missing parts supplied by reference TRBV7-2 and TRBJ2-4, is GAGVSQSPSNKVTEKGKDVELRCDPISGHTALYWYRQSLGQGLEFLIYFQGNSAPDKSGLPSDRFSAERTGGSVSTLTIQRTQQEDSAVYLCASSGTEDLAKNIQYFGAGTRLSVL.

This clonotype was counted a few times. The chain links TRBV6-1 to TRBJ2-7; tentatively, D is TRBD1 (5 bases). The CDR3 spans 14 residues. Deletions cut 2 bases from V and 3 bases from J, with 11 bases between. Germline lookup yields CDR1 MNHNS and CDR2 SASEGT. The CDR3 DNA is TGTGCCAGCAGTGAAAGGGGTCTGGACTACGAGCAGTACTTC. It specifies CASSERGLDYEQYF.

This clonotype was seen once. This may come from a read error, since a much larger clone is one base off. The chain carries TRBV4-1 and TRBJ1-1; D perhaps matches TRBD1 (5 bases). The CDR3 covers 21 residues. The ends were cut back, 2 bases at V and 1 base at J, with 29 bases in the middle. Per the germline V gene, CDR1 is MGHRA and CDR2 is YSYEKL. CDR3 loop: CASSQPCLEIKVAGTNTEAFF. In nucleotides, the CDR3 is TGCGCCAGCAGCCAACCCTGCCTGGAAATTAAAGTAGCAGGGACGAACACTGAAGCTTTCTTT.

The V gene is TRBV7-8, the J gene TRBJ2-5; 10 bases agree with TRBD2. This CDR3 has 15 residues. V was pared by 5 bases and J by 5 bases, with 8 bases of the junction left unmatched. In germline, CDR1 is SGHVS, CDR2 FQNEAQ. The CDR3 DNA reads TGTGCCAGCAGCACAGTGACTAGCGGGTCGGAGACCCAGTACTTC. It codes for CASSTVTSGSETQYF.

In this sample, this clonotype turned up many times. The chain joins TRBV9 to TRBJ1-1; D is unresolved. V was cut by 4 bases and J by 8 bases, with 12 bases left in between. Per the germline V gene, CDR1 is SGDLS and CDR2 is YYNGEE. The CDR3 is 12 amino acids. CDR3 DNA: TGTGCCAGCAGCTCAGGCTGGAGCGAAGCTTTCTTT. Residues: CASSSGWSEAFF.

At least ten counts were recorded for this clonotype. This chain joins TRBV2 and TRBJ1-4; 9 nucleotides match TRBD1. The CDR3 length is 14 residues. V gave up 7 bases and J gave up 7 bases; unmatched junction bases: 7. Germline CDR1 reads SNHLY; CDR2 reads FYNNEI. The CDR3 spells CASTPDRGREKLFF. In DNA, the CDR3 is TGTGCCAGCACCCCGGACAGGGGACGTGAAAAACTGTTTTTT.

About this clonotype: A much larger clone sits a single nucleotide away, making a read error possible. Because it lacks the conserved phenylalanine or tryptophan at the end, this CDR3 is likely a read error. V and J are TRBV7-2 and TRBJ2-7; D perhaps matches TRBD2 (6 bases). This CDR3 is built from 16 residues. V lost 5 bases and J lost 2, with 19 bases in between. The germline V gene encodes CDR1 SGHTA and CDR2 FQGNSA. CDR3 DNA: TGTGCCAGCAGCGTAAGGAGGAGGGGAAATACCTACGAGCAGTACTCC. Protein product: CASSVRRRGNTYEQYS.

This clonotype was picked up a small number of times. The V and J genes are TRBV4-2 and TRBJ2-1; D possibly matches TRBD1 or TRBD2 (7 bases each). CDR3 size: 15 residues. Trimming shortened V by 3 bases and J by 6 bases, and 15 bases separated the two germline ends. In germline, CDR1 is LGHNA, CDR2 YNFKEQ. The DNA for the CDR3 is TGTGCCAGCAGCCACGGCAGGGGGGAGGGCAATGAGCAGTTCTTC. Translated: CASSHGRGEGNEQFF.

With regard to this clonotype: Just one base apart from a much larger clone, this may be a read error. The CDR3 end shows no conserved phenylalanine or tryptophan, and so a read error is likely. The V call is TRBV30, the J call TRBJ2-2; D remains ambiguous. Looked up from germline, CDR1 is GTSNPN and CDR2 is SVGIG (reference sequence). V lost 1 base to trimming and J lost 3 bases, with 0 bases between them. CDR3 size: 11 residues. CDR3: CAWSDTGELFL. CDR3 nucleotides: TGTGCCTGGAGTGACACCGGGGAGCTGTTTCTT.

This clonotype was recorded many times. This chain connects TRBV28 to TRBJ2-7, with D perhaps assigned TRBD1 or TRBD2 (5 bases each). CDR3 length: 15 amino acids. CDR1 MDHEN and CDR2 SYDVKM come from the germline V gene. With 5 bases removed from V and 3 bases from J, the gap between germline ends came to 17 bases. CDR3 region: CASSVLGVGNYEQYF. CDR3 in DNA: TGTGCCAGCAGTGTCCTGGGGGTCGGGAACTACGAGCAGTACTTC.

This clonotype was counted a few times. The J gene is TRBJ1-5, the V gene TRBV9, with D perhaps TRBD1 (5 bases). The length of the CDR3 is 13 residues. V lost 7 bases and J 6 bases, leaving 14 bases between the germline ends. CDR1 is SGDLS and CDR2 is YYNGEE in the germline V gene. CDR3 in DNA: TGTGCCAGCGGGTATGGGGGGACTCAGCCCCAGCATTTT. Protein product: CASGYGGTQPQHF.

There are many counts of this clonotype. The V and J genes are TRBV7-9 and TRBJ1-1; no definite D call. The ends were cut back, 5 bases at V and 6 bases at J, with 10 bases in the middle. The germline gives CDR1 SEHNR, CDR2 FQNEAQ (reference sequence). This CDR3 has 12 amino acids. The CDR3 spells CASSNNSPEAFF. Written as DNA, the CDR3 is TGTGCCAGCAGCAACAATAGTCCTGAAGCTTTCTTT.

As to this clonotype: A much larger clone lies a single base off, so this may be a read error. V is TRBV27 and J is TRBJ2-3, with a possible D match to TRBD2 (5 bases). In germline, CDR1 is MNHEY, CDR2 SMNVEV (reference sequence). This CDR3 spans 12 amino acids. Trimming took off 11 bases at V and 8 bases at J, with 17 bases between the two ends. Here the CDR3 DNA reads TGTGCCGGCCTTGGGCCAGAGGGTACGCAGTATTTT. Translating gives CAGLGPEGTQYF.

This clonotype has a handful of counts. The CDR3 nucleotides are TGTGCCAGCAGCGAGGGGGGTGAGGTGGGAGGGGGTACGCAGTATTTT. This translates into CASSEGGEVGGGTQYF. The rearrangement uses TRBV9 and TRBJ2-3; D might be TRBD2 (7 bases). V lost 3 bases and J 8 bases, leaving 22 bases between the germline ends. CDR3 length: 16 amino acids. Germline CDR1 reads SGDLS; CDR2 reads YYNGEE.

The chain has TRBV6-2 or TRBV6-3 and TRBJ1-2; D gene unclear. The CDR3 contains 14 residues. The V and J ends lost 5 bases and 4 bases respectively, with 14 bases between them. Looked up from germline, CDR1 is MNHEY and CDR2 is SVGEGT. The chain's CDR3 is CASSLRAYVYGYTF. CDR3 coding DNA: TGTGCCAGCAGTCTCCGGGCCTACGTCTATGGCTACACCTTC.

The V gene is TRBV6-2 or TRBV6-3, the J gene TRBJ2-1, with 10 bases that match TRBD2. Germline CDR1 MNHEY, CDR2 SVGEGT. CDR3 size: 15 residues. V lost 3 bases, J lost 8 bases, and 7 bases stayed unmatched. DNA of the CDR3: TGTGCCAGCAGTTATTCTAGCGGGAGTGGTTATGAGCAGTTCTTC. As protein: CASSYSSGSGYEQFF.

This clonotype was counted ten times or more. In nucleotides, the CDR3 is TGTGCCAGTAGTACCCCGACAGGGCCCGAGGTCGATCAGCCCCAGCATTTT. Protein: CASSTPTGPEVDQPQHF. The V gene is TRBV19, the J gene TRBJ1-5; 7 bases line up with TRBD1. The V gene's germline CDR1 is LNHDA and CDR2 SQIVND (reference sequence). This CDR3 contains 17 residues. V lost 4 bases and J lost 5; bases outside the gene matches: 14. Full variable domain (outside the CDR3, taken from reference TRBV19 and TRBJ1-5): DGGITQSPKYLFRKEGQNVTLSCEQNLNHDAMYWYRQDPGQGLRLIYYSQIVNDFQKGDIAEGYSVSREKKESFPLTVTSAQKNPTAFYLCASSTPTGPEVDQPQHFGDGTRLSIL.